A single sample is the source of the 15 T cell receptor beta chains below, sequenced in a study of blood T cell repertoires in COVID-19. TCRdb's copy holds only in-frame clones and misses some; the assay was immunoSEQ multiplex PCR. Among 150,000 to 200,000 clones listed, approximately 82% were seen once. Input material: PBMCs or T cells enriched from blood (not recorded which). Receptors were obtained from a woman in her forties or fifties who had recovered from COVID-19.

This clone came up once. The V gene is TRBV6-4, the J gene TRBJ2-3; tentative D call: TRBD1 (5 bases). Germline V gene lookup returns CDR1 MRHNA and CDR2 SNTAGT. V lost 5 bases and J lost 1, with 19 bases in between. This CDR3 has 17 amino acids. CDR3 sequence reads: CASSKQGWPKGTDTQYF. The CDR3, as DNA: TGTGCCAGCAGTAAGCAGGGTTGGCCCAAGGGCACAGATACGCAGTATTTT.

The V and J genes are TRBV7-8 and TRBJ1-2; D is ambiguous. The CDR3 runs 14 residues. The V gene's germline CDR1 is SGHVS and CDR2 FQNEAQ. With 7 bases removed from V and 6 bases from J, the gap between germline ends came to 18 bases. Written as DNA, the CDR3 is TGTGCCAGCAATCCCGGAGGGTTGAGGGATGGCTACACCTTC. The encoded protein is CASNPGGLRDGYTF.

This clone has only one observation. V gene TRBV7-6 combines with J gene TRBJ2-5, with unresolved D. V lost 0 bases and J lost 2, with 7 bases in between. The CDR3 consists of 14 residues. Germline CDR1 SGHVS, CDR2 FNYEAQ. The CDR3 coding sequence is TGTGCCAGCAGCTTAGCTCGAACACAAGAGACCCAGTACTTC. It codes for CASSLARTQETQYF.

CDR3 amino acids: CAISEIKGQETQYF. The DNA of the CDR3 is TGTGCCATCAGTGAAATAAAGGGGCAAGAGACCCAGTACTTC. The V call is TRBV10-3, the J call TRBJ2-5; tentative D call: TRBD1 (5 bases). The germline V gene encodes CDR1 ENHRY and CDR2 SYGVKD. The V gene lost 3 bases and the J gene lost 2 bases, with 10 bases spanning the gap. This CDR3 is built from 14 residues.

About this clone itself: This CDR3 is also generated by other DNA sequences in the sample. The chain carries TRBV10-1 and TRBJ1-1; a weak D match, TRBD1 (5 bases). The CDR3 loop spans 13 amino acids. Germline V CDR1 and CDR2: WNHNN, SYGVQD (reference sequence). The V end was cut by 1 base, the J end by 4 bases, with 7 bases between. This CDR3 is CASSEWRGTEAFF. Written as DNA, the CDR3 is TGCGCCAGCAGTGAGTGGAGGGGCACTGAAGCTTTCTTT.

The V gene is TRBV19, the J gene TRBJ2-6, with a possible D match to TRBD1 (6 bases). V was pared by 5 bases and J by 4 bases, with 18 bases between. CDR3 length: 17 amino acids. Per germline, CDR1 LNHDA and CDR2 SQIVND (reference sequence). The CDR3 DNA reads as TGTGCCAGTAGTGGTGTGTTGGGGGCTTCCGGGGCCAACGTCCTGACTTTC. Protein product: CASSGVLGASGANVLTF.

The rearrangement uses TRBV7-2 and TRBJ1-1; D uncertain. The germline CDR1 and CDR2 sequences are SGHTA and FQGNSA. The CDR3 is 16 amino acids. V was trimmed by 1 base and J by 0 bases, leaving 12 bases between them. The DNA of the CDR3 is TGTGCCAGCAGCTTAGTGCGGGGATCCATGAACACTGAAGCTTTCTTT. This encodes CASSLVRGSMNTEAFF.

The chain links TRBV19 to TRBJ2-7; D remains ambiguous. Trimming shortened V by 0 bases and J by 0 bases, and 6 bases separated the two germline ends. The CDR3 length is 14 residues. Germline-derived CDR1 and CDR2 are LNHDA and SQIVND (reference sequence). The CDR3 sequence: CASSIDRGSYEQYF. CDR3 bases: TGTGCCAGTAGTATAGATCGAGGCTCCTACGAGCAGTACTTC.

This clone was counted a single time. CDR3 sequence reads: CASSLDPGSSYEQYF. The CDR3 region has the DNA TGCGCCAGCAGCTTGGATCCAGGCAGCTCCTACGAGCAGTACTTC. J is TRBJ2-7 and V is TRBV5-1, with no clear D. The CDR3 spans 15 residues. Germline V gives CDR1 SGHRS, CDR2 YFSETQ. V lost 0 bases and J 0 bases, leaving 10 bases between the germline ends.

The gene calls are TRBV7-9 and TRBJ2-3, with 9 bases matching TRBD2. CDR3 length equals 17 residues. Looked up from germline, CDR1 is SEHNR and CDR2 is FQNEAQ (reference sequence). J lost 6 bases, V lost 5 bases, and 15 bases had no gene match. For the CDR3, the DNA is TGTGCCAGCAGCCTGGGGGCTAGCGGGACCGTAAGTGATACGCAGTATTTT. This gives the protein CASSLGASGTVSDTQYF.

This chain connects TRBV24-1 to TRBJ1-5; unclear D gene. With 6 bases removed from V and 0 bases from J, the gap between germline ends came to 8 bases. The CDR3 runs 14 residues. The germline CDR1 and CDR2 sequences are KGHDR and SFDVKD. The CDR3 DNA reads TGTGCCACCAGTAGGAGTTATAGCAATCAGCCCCAGCATTTT. Protein sequence: CATSRSYSNQPQHF.

This clone is a singleton in its sample. The gene calls are TRBV7-3 and TRBJ2-2, with no clear D. CDR3 length equals 14 residues. Deletions cut 3 bases from V and 0 bases from J, with 5 bases between. Germline values: CDR1 SGHTA, CDR2 FQGTGA. CDR3 protein: CASSLGTNTGELFF. CDR3 nucleotides: TGTGCCAGCAGCTTGGGCACGAACACCGGGGAGCTGTTTTTT.

V and J are TRBV5-1 and TRBJ2-7, with 11 nucleotides matching TRBD2. The CDR3 consists of 16 residues. CDR1 is SGHRS and CDR2 is YFSETQ in the germline V gene. V trimming: 1 base; J trimming: 3 bases; junction bases outside the gene matches: 6. CDR3 nucleotides: TGCGCCAGCAGCTTGAGGGGACTAGCGGAGATCTACGAGCAGTACTTC. Translation: CASSLRGLAEIYEQYF.

The genes are TRBV5-1 and TRBJ2-1; 12 bases are shared with TRBD2. CDR3 length equals 20 residues. The V segment lost 3 bases and the J segment 7 bases; nucleotides outside the gene matches: 20. Germline CDR1 and CDR2: SGHRS and YFSETQ. CDR3 loop: CASSSTRLAGVMGSLNEQFF. The DNA for the CDR3 is TGCGCCAGCAGCTCCACTAGACTAGCGGGAGTAATGGGTTCATTGAATGAGCAGTTCTTC.

V is TRBV28 and J is TRBJ1-2; D might be TRBD1 (6 bases). Trimming removed 3 bases from V and 8 bases from J, with 19 bases in between. CDR3 length: 15 amino acids. The germline CDR1 and CDR2 sequences are MDHEN and SYDVKM. This chain's CDR3 is CASSFPHRAGKGYTF. CDR3 sequence (DNA): TGTGCCAGCAGTTTTCCCCACAGGGCAGGGAAAGGCTACACCTTC.